The subject of this entry is one TCR beta chain. Random hexamers primed reverse transcription of about 0.45 to 1 ug RNA. TCRdb re-called the immunoSEQ multiplex PCR reads with MiXCR, one entry per CDR3 protein. The top ten hold approximately 0.1% of the sample, which has 200,000 or so distinct CDR3 sequences, nearly 97% seen once. The data originate from a study of CD8 T cells in Susac syndrome. This CDR3 has 14 residues. Trimming stripped 1 base from V and 3 bases from J, with 8 bases between. CDR1 and CDR2 (germline): SEHNR, FQNEAQ (reference sequence). Sequencing used CD4+ T cells from PBMCs. The chain is built from TRBV7-9 and TRBJ2-3, with D maybe TRBD1 (5 bases). This sequence originates from a human donor with multiple sclerosis. The CDR3 is CASSLGRTTDTQYF. The CDR3 DNA reads as TGTGCCAGCAGCTTAGGCAGGACAACAGATACGCAGTATTTT.